These T cell receptor beta chains were read from a single sample in a study of Graves' ophthalmopathy and Graves' hyperthyroidism. From the multiplex PCR reads, TCRdb called clonotypes with MiXCR, one entry per CDR3 protein. The data show roughly 220,000 distinct CDR3 sequences, approximately 42% seen once. Input material: peripheral blood. The receptor set was obtained from an adult man with Graves' ophthalmopathy. Each CDR3 is given with its conserved first and last residue. The D gene is left open where the match is weak. Clone size is given for some rows only: seen once, a few or many times, or a class if the clone is expanded.

TRBJ1-4 | NA | TRBV2 | few | CASSLPTNEKLFF | TGTGCCAGCAGTTTACCAACTAATGAAAAACTGTTTTTT
TRBJ2-1 | TRBD1 | TRBV24-1 | NA | CATSDGDRGYNEQFF | TGTGCCACCAGTGATGGGGACAGGGGATACAATGAGCAGTTCTTC
TRBJ2-5 | TRBD2 | TRBV2 | NA | CASGLAGANQETQYF | TGTGCCAGCGGACTAGCGGGGGCCAACCAAGAGACCCAGTACTTC
TRBJ1-1 | NA | TRBV20-1 | NA | CSARVSGTEAFF | TGCAGTGCTAGGGTGTCGGGCACTGAAGCTTTCTTT
TRBJ1-1 | TRBD1 | TRBV5-1 | few | CASSGGQANTEAFF | TGCGCCAGCAGCGGGGGACAGGCAAACACTGAAGCTTTCTTT
TRBJ1-4 | NA | TRBV2 | NA | CASSLGAQEKLFF | TGTGCCAGCAGTCTGGGGGCGCAGGAAAAACTGTTTTTT
TRBJ1-1 | NA | TRBV20-1 | few | CSARHRMNTEAFF | TGCAGTGCTAGACATAGGATGAACACTGAAGCTTTCTTT
TRBJ2-5 | TRBD2 | TRBV7-3 | NA | CASSLGGGNQETQYF | TGTGCCAGCAGCTTAGGCGGGGGGAATCAAGAGACCCAGTACTTC
TRBJ1-2 | NA | TRBV7-9 | NA | CASSLGRAGYTF | TGTGCCAGCAGCTTAGGCAGGGCTGGCTACACCTTC
TRBJ2-6 | NA | TRBV12-3/TRBV12-4 | NA | CASSFREAGANVLTF | TGTGCCAGCAGCTTCAGGGAGGCTGGGGCCAACGTCCTGACTTTC
TRBJ2-5 | TRBD1 | TRBV7-9 | few | CASSLSGTGLSGTQYF | TGTGCCAGCAGCTTATCCGGGACAGGGCTTTCTGGGACCCAGTACTTC
TRBJ1-2 | TRBD1 | TRBV12-3/TRBV12-4 | NA | CASSTSLGTGTNYGYTF | TGTGCCAGCAGTACCTCCCTGGGGACAGGGACTAACTATGGCTACACCTTC
TRBJ2-6 | TRBD1 | TRBV12-3/TRBV12-4 | few | CASRRQGAGANVLTF | TGTGCCAGCAGGAGACAGGGGGCTGGGGCCAACGTCCTGACTTTC
TRBJ2-5 | TRBD2 | TRBV10-3 | NA | CAISVGTSGGPYQETQYF | TGTGCCATCAGTGTTGGAACTAGCGGGGGCCCGTACCAAGAGACCCAGTACTTC
TRBJ1-2 | TRBD1 | TRBV29-1 | NA | CSVADRMEVYGYTF | TGCAGCGTTGCGGACAGGATGGAAGTCTATGGCTACACCTTC
TRBJ1-1 | NA | TRBV20-1 | NA | CSAAPGARTEAFF | TGCAGTGCTGCTCCGGGGGCGAGAACTGAAGCTTTCTTT
TRBJ1-5 | NA | TRBV7-8 | NA | CASSLAIDSSYQPQHF | TGTGCCAGCAGCTTAGCGATAGACAGTTCTTATCAGCCCCAGCATTTT